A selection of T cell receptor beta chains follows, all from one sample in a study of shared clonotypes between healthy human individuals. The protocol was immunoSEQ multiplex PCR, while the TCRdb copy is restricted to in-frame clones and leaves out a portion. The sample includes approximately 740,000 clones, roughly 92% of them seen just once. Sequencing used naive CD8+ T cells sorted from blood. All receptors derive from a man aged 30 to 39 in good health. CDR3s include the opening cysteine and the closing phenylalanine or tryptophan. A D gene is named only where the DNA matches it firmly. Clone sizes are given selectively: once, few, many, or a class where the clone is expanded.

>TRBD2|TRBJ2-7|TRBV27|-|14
TGTGCCAGCAGTGGACTAGCGGGAGTATACGAGCAGTACTTC
CASSGLAGVYEQYF
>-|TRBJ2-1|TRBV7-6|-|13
TGTGCCAGCAGCTTAGGGGGTTTGGGTGAGCAGTTCTTC
CASSLGGLGEQFF
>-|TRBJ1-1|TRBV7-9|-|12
TGTGCCAGCAGACGACAGCCCCCTGAAGCTTTCTTT
CASRRQPPEAFF
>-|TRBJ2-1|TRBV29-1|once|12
TGCAGCGTTGTCGGGACTGTCAATGAGCAGTTCTTC
CSVVGTVNEQFF
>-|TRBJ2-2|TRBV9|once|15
TGTGCCAGCAGCGTTACAGGGAAAAACACCGGGGAGCTGTTTTTT
CASSVTGKNTGELFF
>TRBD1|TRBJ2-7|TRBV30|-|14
TGTGCATCCCAAGGCAGGACAGGGCCTAGAGAGCAGTACTTC
CASQGRTGPREQYF
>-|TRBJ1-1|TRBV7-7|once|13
TGTGCTAGCAGCTTAGCTGAGAACACTGAAGCTTTCTTT
CASSLAENTEAFF
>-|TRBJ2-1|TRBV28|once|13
TGTGCCAGCAGTTTAGCGCAACGCAATGAGCAGTTCTTC
CASSLAQRNEQFF
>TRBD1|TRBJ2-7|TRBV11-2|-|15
TGTGCCAGCAGCTCCGCTGGGACAGGTACCTACGAGCAGTACTTC
CASSSAGTGTYEQYF
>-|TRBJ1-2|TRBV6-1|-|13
TGTGCCAGCAGTCCACAGGGAGGCGGAGGCTACACCTTC
CASSPQGGGGYTF
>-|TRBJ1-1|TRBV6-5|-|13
TGTGCCAGCAGTTACTCAGGGGACCCCGGAGCTTTCTTT
CASSYSGDPGAFF
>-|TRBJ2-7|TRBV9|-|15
TGTGCCAGCAGCGTAGGAAGCGGAGGATCCTACGAGCAGTACTTC
CASSVGSGGSYEQYF
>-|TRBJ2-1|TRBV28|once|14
TGTGCCAGCAGTTTAGGGGGCAGGGGTTATGAGCAGTTCTTC
CASSLGGRGYEQFF
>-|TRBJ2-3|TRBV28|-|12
TGTGCCAGCAGCCTAGTGAGGGATACGCAGTATTTT
CASSLVRDTQYF
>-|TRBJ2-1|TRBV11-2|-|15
TGTGCCAGCAGCTTAGATTTGCTCTGGTCCAATGAGCAGTTCTTC
CASSLDLLWSNEQFF
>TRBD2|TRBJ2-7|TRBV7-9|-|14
TGTGCCAGCACACTAGCGGACAAGGGGCGGGAGCAGTACTTC
CASTLADKGREQYF
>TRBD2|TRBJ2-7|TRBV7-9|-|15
TGTGCCAGCAGCTTAGGGGGACTAGCGGGGTACGAGCAGTACTTC
CASSLGGLAGYEQYF
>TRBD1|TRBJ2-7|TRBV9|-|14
TGTGCCAGCAGCGAGGGACAGTTTACCTACGAGCAGTACTTC
CASSEGQFTYEQYF
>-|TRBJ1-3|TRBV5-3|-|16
TGTGCCAGAAGGGCGGACCTTAGGAGCTCTGGAAACACCATATATTTT
CARRADLRSSGNTIYF
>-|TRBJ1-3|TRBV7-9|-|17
TGTGCCAGCAGCTTAAGTCTCCGGACAACCACTGGAAACACCATATATTTT
CASSLSLRTTTGNTIYF
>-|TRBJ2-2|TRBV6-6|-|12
TGTGCCAGCAGTTCTGAATCCGGGGAGCTGTTTTTT
CASSSESGELFF
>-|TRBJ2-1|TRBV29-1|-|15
TGCAGCGTTGAAATGTTGGGGGTTGGGGAGAATGAGCAGTTCTTC
CSVEMLGVGENEQFF
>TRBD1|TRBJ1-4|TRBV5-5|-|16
TGTGCCAGCAGCTTGGCTTGGGACAGGGTTAATGAAAAACTGTTTTTT
CASSLAWDRVNEKLFF
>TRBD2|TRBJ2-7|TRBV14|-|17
TGTGCCAGCAGCCCTGGGACTAGCGGGAGAGCGGGCTACGAGCAGTACTTC
CASSPGTSGRAGYEQYF
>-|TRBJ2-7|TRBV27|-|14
TGTGCCAGCAGTTATTTGCGGGATGGGAACGAGCAGTACTTC
CASSYLRDGNEQYF
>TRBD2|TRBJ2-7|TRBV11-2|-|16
TGTGCCAGCAGCTTACCCGCTAGCGGGTATGCCTACGAGCAGTACTTC
CASSLPASGYAYEQYF
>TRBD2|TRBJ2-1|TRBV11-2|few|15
TGTGCCAGCAGCTTAGAATTAGCGGGAGAGGGTGAGCAGTTCTTC
CASSLELAGEGEQFF
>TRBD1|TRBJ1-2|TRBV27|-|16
TGTGCCAGCAGTCCATACCTCGGACAGGCCTCCTATGGCTACACCTTC
CASSPYLGQASYGYTF
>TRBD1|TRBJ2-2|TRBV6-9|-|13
TGTGCCAGCAGCACGACAGGGGGCCGGGAGCTGTTTTTT
CASSTTGGRELFF
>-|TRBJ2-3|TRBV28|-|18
TGTGCCAGCAGTTCTTCTCGCACAGGGCCCCTGGGCGCAGATACGCAGTATTTT
CASSSSRTGPLGADTQYF
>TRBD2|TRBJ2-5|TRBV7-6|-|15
TGTGCCAGCAGCTTAGGAAGCGGGAGGGGAGAGACCCAGTACTTC
CASSLGSGRGETQYF
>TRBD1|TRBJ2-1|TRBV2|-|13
TGTGCCAGCATTAACCGCCAGGGGGATGAGCAGTTCTTC
CASINRQGDEQFF
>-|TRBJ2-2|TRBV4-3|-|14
TGCGCCAGCAGCCAAGATACAGCCACCGGGGAGCTGTTTTTT
CASSQDTATGELFF
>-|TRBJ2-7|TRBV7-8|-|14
TGTGCCAGCAGCTTAGATTGTCAAGGGAACGAGCAGTACTTC
CASSLDCQGNEQYF
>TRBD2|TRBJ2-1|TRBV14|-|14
TGTGCCAGCAGTCCAACTAGCGGGACTATCAGGCAGTTCTTC
CASSPTSGTIRQFF
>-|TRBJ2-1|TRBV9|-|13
TGTGCCAGCAGCGTACCCGATCTGGAGGAGCAGTTCTTC
CASSVPDLEEQFF
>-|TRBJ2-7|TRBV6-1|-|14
TGTGCCAGCAGTAACGGAAGGGGAACCTACGAGCAGTACTTC
CASSNGRGTYEQYF
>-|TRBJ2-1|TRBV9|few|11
TGTGCCAGCAGCGTCAACAATGAGCAGTTCTTC
CASSVNNEQFF
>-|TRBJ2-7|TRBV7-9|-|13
TGTGCCAGCAGTCCTGACAGGCGGGACGAGCAGTACTTC
CASSPDRRDEQYF
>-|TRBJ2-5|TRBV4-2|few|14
TGTGCCAGCAGCCAAGTGATATCTCAAGAGACCCAGTACTTC
CASSQVISQETQYF